This is a list of T cell receptor beta chains from one sample in a study of cytomegalovirus exposure and HLA in healthy donors. Repertoires were generated with immunoSEQ multiplex PCR, while TCRdb's copy carries only in-frame clones and drops some. The sample consists of 71,000 or so clones, around 95% of them appearing once. The sample was PBMCs. Receptors originate from a man younger than 30 in good health and CMV-seropositive. Both conserved end residues are part of each CDR3. The D gene is left open where the match is weak. Rows give clone size only sometimes, using once, few, many, or a class for an expanded clone.

v_gene,abundance,j_gene,d_gene,CDR3nt,CDR3aa
TRBV6-1,-,TRBJ1-1,-,TGTGCCAGCAGCGAGGCCTCCATGAACACTGAAGCTTTCTTT,CASSEASMNTEAFF
TRBV29-1,-,TRBJ1-2,-,TGCAGCGTTGCCACTGTGATGCCTAACCCCTATGGCTACACCTTC,CSVATVMPNPYGYTF
TRBV15,-,TRBJ2-1,-,TGTGCCACCAGCAGAGATGGTGCAGGGGCCAATGAGCAGTTCTTC,CATSRDGAGANEQFF
TRBV28,once,TRBJ2-4,TRBD2,TGTGCCAGCAGTTTACCTAGCGCCGGGGGGAACATTCAGTACTTC,CASSLPSAGGNIQYF
TRBV6-5,-,TRBJ1-2,-,TGTGCCAGCAGTCCCCGGGATGCTCAGTATGGCTACACCTTC,CASSPRDAQYGYTF
TRBV19,-,TRBJ2-5,TRBD1,TGTGCCAGTAGTACAGGACAGGGACGTGAGACCCAGTACTTC,CASSTGQGRETQYF
TRBV6-5,-,TRBJ1-1,-,TGTGCCAGCAGTACCCGGGGAGGGCTGAACACTGAAGCTTTCTTT,CASSTRGGLNTEAFF
TRBV7-8,-,TRBJ2-1,TRBD2,TGTGCCAGCAGCATTGATGGGGGGGGGTACAATGAGCAGTTCTTC,CASSIDGGGYNEQFF
TRBV7-9,-,TRBJ2-3,TRBD2,TGTGCCAGCAGCTTGGCCGGGGGGTTAGATACGCAGTATTTT,CASSLAGGLDTQYF
TRBV9,few,TRBJ1-1,TRBD1,TGTGCCAGCAGCGTAGTGACAGGGGGCGCGTCCACCCCAGCTTTCTTT,CASSVVTGGASTPAFF
TRBV7-2,-,TRBJ2-7,TRBD2,TGTGCCAGCAGCTTAGGTATCGGGGGGGTGGGGGCCTACGAGCAGTACTTC,CASSLGIGGVGAYEQYF
TRBV5-1,once,TRBJ2-3,-,TGCGCCAGCAGCTGGGATGGCGGGTCTAGCACAGATACGCAGTATTTT,CASSWDGGSSTDTQYF
TRBV7-3,-,TRBJ2-2,TRBD2,TGTGCCAGCAGCTCGACTAGCGGGAGTACCACCGGGGAGCTGTTTTTT,CASSSTSGSTTGELFF
TRBV4-1,-,TRBJ2-7,TRBD1,TGCGCCAGCAGCCCTGAGCGGTGGGACAGGGTCTTCCACGAGCAGTACTTC,CASSPERWDRVFHEQYF